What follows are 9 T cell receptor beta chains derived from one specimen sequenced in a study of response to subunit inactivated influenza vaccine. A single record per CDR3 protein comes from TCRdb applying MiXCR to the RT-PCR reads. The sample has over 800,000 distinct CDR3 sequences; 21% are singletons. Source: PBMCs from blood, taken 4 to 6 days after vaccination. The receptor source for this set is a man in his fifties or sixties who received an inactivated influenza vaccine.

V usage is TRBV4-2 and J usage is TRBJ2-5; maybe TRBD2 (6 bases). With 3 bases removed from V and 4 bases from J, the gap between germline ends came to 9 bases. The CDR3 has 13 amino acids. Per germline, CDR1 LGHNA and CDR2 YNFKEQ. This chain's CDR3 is CASSQRRAETQYF. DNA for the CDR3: TGTGCCAGCAGCCAGCGGAGGGCAGAGACCCAGTACTTC.

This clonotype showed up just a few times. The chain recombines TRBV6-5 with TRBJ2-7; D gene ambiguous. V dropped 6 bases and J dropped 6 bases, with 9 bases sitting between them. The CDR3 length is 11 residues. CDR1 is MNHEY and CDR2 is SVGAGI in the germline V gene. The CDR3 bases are TGTGCCAGCAGCCAACGAGGCGAGCAGTACTTC. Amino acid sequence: CASSQRGEQYF.

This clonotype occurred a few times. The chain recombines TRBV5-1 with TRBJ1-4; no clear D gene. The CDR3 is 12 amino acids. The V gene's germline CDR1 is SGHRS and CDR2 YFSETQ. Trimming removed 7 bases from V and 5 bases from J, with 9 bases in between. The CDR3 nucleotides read TGCGCCAGCCGCGGATCGAATGAAAAACTGTTTTTT. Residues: CASRGSNEKLFF.

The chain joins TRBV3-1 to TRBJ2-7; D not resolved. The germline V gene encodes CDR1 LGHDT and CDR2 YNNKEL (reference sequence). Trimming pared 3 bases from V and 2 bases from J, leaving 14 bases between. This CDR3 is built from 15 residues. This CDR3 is CASSQQSGPTYEQYF. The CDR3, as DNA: TGTGCCAGCAGCCAGCAATCCGGGCCCACCTACGAGCAGTACTTC.

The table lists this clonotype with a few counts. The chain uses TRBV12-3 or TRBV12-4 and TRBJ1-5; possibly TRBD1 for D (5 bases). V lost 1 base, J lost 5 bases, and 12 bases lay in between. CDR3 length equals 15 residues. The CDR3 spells CASSLELQGHQPQHF. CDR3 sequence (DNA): TGTGCCAGCAGTTTAGAGCTCCAGGGTCATCAGCCCCAGCATTTT.

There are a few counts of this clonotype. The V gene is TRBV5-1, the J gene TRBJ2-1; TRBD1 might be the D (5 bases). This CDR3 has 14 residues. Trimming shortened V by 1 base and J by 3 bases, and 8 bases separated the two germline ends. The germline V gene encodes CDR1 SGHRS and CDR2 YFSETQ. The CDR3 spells CASSLQGNYNEQFF. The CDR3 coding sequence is TGCGCCAGCAGCTTGCAGGGTAACTACAATGAGCAGTTCTTC.

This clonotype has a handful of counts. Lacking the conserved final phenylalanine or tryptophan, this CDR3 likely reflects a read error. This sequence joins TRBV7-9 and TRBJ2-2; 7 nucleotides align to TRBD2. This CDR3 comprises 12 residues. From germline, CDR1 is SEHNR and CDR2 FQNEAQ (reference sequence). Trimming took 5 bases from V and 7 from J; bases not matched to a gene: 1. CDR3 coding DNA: TGTGCCAGCAGCCCGGGGGGCGGGGAGCTGTTTTCT. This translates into CASSPGGGELFS.

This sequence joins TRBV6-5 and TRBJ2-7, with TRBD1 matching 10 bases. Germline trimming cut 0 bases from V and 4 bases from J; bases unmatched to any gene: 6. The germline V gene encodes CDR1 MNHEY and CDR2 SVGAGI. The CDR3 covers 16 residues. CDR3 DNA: TGTGCCAGCAGTTACTCGCTCGCGGGACAGGGGTACGAGCAGTACTTC. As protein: CASSYSLAGQGYEQYF.

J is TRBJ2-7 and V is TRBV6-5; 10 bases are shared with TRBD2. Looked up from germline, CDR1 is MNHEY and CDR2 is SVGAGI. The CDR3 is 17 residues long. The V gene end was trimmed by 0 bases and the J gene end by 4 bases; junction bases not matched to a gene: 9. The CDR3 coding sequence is TGTGCCAGCAGTTACTCGGGGTCTAGCGGGAGTACTTACGAGCAGTACTTC. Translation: CASSYSGSSGSTYEQYF.